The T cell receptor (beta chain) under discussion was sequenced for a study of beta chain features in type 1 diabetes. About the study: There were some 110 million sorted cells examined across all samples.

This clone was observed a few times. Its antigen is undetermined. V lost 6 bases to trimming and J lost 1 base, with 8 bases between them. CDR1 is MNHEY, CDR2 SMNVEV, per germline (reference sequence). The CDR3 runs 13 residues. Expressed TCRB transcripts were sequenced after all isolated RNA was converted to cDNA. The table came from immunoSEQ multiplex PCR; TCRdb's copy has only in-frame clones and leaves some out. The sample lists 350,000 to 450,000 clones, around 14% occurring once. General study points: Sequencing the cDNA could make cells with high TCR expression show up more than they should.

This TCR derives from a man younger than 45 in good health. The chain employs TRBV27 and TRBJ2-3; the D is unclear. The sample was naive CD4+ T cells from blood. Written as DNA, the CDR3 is TGTGCCAGCAGCCCTAGGGGCACAGATACGCAGTATTTT. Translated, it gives CASSPRGTDTQYF.